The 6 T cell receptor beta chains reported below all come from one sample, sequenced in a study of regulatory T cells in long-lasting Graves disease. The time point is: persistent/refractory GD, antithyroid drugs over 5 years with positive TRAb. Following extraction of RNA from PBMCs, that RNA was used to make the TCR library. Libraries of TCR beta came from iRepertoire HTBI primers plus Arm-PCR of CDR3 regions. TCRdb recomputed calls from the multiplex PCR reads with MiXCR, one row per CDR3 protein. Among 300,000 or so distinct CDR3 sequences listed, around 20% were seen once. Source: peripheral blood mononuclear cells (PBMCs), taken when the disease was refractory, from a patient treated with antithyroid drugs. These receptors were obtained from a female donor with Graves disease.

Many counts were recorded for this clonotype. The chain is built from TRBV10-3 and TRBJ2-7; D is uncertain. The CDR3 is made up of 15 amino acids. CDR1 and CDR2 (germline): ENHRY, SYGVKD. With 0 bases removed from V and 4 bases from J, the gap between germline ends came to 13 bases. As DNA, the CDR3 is TGTGCCATCAGTGAGTCGCCAGAACCCATATACGAGCAGTACTTC. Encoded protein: CAISESPEPIYEQYF.

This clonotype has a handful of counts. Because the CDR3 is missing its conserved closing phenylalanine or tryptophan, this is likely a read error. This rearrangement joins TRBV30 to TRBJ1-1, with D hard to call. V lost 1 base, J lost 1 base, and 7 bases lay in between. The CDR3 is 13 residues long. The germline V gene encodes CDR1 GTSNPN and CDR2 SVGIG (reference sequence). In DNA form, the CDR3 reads TGTGCCTGGAGTGGTTTCAAGAACACTGAAGCTTTCCTT. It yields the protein CAWSGFKNTEAFL.

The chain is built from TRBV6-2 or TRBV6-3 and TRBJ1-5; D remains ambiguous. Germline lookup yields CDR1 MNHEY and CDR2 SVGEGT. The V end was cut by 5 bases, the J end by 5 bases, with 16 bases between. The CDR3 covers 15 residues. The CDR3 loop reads CASSELRRSDQPQHF. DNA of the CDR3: TGTGCCAGCAGTGAACTCCGCAGGTCTGATCAGCCCCAGCATTTT.

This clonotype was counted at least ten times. CDR3: CASSPRRWYQETQYF. CDR3 coding DNA: TGTGCCAGCAGCCCCCGACGGTGGTACCAAGAGACCCAGTACTTC. This chain joins TRBV3-1 and TRBJ2-5; the D is unclear. Trimming pared 4 bases from V and 0 bases from J, leaving 12 bases between. Looked up from germline, CDR1 is LGHDT and CDR2 is YNNKEL (reference sequence). This CDR3 contains 15 residues.

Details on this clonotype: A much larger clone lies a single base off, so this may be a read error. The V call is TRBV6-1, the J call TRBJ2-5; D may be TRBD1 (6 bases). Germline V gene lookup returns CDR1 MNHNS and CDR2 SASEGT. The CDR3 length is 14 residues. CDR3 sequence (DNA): TGTGCCAGCAGTGACCCACAGGGTCAAGAGGCCCAGTACTTC. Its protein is CASSDPQGQEAQYF.

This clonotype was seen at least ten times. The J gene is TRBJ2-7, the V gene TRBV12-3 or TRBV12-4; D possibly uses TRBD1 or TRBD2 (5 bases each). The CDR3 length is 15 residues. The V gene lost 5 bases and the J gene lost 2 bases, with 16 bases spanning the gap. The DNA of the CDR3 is TGTGCCAGCAGTCCCCGGGACGTAAAAGCCTACGAGCAGTACTTC. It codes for CASSPRDVKAYEQYF.